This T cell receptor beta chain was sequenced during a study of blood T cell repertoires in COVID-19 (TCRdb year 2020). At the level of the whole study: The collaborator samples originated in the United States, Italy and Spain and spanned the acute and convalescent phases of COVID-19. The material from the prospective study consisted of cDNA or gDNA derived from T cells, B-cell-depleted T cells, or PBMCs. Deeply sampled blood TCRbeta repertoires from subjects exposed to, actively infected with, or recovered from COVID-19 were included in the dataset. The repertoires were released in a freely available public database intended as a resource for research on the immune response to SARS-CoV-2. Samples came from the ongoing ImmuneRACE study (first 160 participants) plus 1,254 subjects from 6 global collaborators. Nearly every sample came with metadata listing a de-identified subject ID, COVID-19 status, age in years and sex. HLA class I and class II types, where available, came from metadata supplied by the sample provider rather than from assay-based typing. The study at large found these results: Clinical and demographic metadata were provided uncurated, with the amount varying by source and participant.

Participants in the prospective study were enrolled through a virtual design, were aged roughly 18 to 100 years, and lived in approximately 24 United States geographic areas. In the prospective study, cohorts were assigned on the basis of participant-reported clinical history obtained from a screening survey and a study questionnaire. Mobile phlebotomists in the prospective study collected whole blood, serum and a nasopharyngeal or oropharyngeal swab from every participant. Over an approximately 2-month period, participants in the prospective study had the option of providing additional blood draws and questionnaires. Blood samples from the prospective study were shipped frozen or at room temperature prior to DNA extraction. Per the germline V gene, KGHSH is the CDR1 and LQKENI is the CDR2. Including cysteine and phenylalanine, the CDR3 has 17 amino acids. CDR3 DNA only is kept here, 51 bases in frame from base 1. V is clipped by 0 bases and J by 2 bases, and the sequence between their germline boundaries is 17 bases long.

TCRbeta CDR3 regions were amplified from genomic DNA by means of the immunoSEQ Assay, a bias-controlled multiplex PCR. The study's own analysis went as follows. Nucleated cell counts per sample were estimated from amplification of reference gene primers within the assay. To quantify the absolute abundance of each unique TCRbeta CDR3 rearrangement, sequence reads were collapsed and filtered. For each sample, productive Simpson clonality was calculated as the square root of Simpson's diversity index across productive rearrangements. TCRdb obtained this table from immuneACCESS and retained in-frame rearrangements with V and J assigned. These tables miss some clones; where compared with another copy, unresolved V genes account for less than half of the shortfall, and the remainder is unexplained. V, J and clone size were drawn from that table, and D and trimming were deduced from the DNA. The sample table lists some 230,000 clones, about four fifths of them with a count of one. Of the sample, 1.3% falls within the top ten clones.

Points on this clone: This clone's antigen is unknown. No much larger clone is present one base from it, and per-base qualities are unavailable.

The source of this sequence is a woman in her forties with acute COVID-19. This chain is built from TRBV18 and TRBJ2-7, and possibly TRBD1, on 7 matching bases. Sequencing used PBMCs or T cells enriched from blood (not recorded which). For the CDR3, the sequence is CASSPPVAQGGPYEQYF. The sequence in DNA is TGTGCCAGCTCACCACCGGTTGCGCAGGGGGGACCCTACGAGCAGTACTTC.